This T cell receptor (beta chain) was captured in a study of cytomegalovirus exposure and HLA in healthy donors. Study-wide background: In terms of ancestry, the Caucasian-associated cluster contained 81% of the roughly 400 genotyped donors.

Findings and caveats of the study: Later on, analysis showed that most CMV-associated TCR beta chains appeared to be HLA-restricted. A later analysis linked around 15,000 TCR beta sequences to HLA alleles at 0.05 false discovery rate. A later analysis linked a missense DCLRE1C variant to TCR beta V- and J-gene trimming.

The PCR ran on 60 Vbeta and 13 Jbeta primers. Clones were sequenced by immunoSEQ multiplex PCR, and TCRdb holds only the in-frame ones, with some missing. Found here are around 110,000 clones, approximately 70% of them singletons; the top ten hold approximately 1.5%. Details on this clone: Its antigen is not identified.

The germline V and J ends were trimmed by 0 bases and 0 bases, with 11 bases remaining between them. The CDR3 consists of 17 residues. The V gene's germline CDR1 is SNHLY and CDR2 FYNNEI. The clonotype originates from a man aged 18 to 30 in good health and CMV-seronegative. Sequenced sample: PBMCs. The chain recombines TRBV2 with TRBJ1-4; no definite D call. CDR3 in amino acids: CASSEARRTATNEKLFF. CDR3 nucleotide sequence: TGTGCCAGCAGTGAAGCGCGTCGGACTGCAACTAATGAAAAACTGTTTTTT. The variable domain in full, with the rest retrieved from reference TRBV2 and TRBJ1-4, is EPEVTQTPSHQVTQMGQEVILRCVPISNHLYFYWYRQILGQKVEFLVSFYNNEISEKSEIFDDQFSVERPDGSNFTLKIRSTKLEDSAMYFCASSEARRTATNEKLFFGSGTQLSVL.